The rows below give T cell receptor beta chains drawn from one sample of a study of a mutant IDH1 vaccine in newly diagnosed glioma. No antigens are known for them. The method was immunoSEQ multiplex PCR; TCRdb's version includes in-frame clones alone and lacks a portion of them. Of under 85,000 clones listed, 85% are singletons. Sequencing used PBMCs, obtained from a glioma patient whose treatment included an IDH1 peptide vaccine. The receptors derive from a woman aged 45-59 years with glioma. CDR3s include the opening cysteine and the closing phenylalanine or tryptophan. A D gene is named only where the DNA matches it firmly.

v_gene	j_gene	len	d_gene	CDR3aa
TRBV11-1	TRBJ2-7	14	NA	CASSLGRGAYEQYF
TRBV5-1	TRBJ2-1	14	NA	CASSLGGDLYEQFF
TRBV14	TRBJ2-1	16	TRBD2	CASSQARTSGSFEQFF
TRBV6-6	TRBJ1-1	16	NA	CASSFLWSGDQGEAFF
TRBV15	TRBJ2-7	14	NA	CATSRDWSGYEQYF
TRBV5-1	TRBJ1-5	15	NA	CASSLEGGLSQPQHF
TRBV7-2	TRBJ2-7	15	TRBD2	CASSLLTSGAYEQYF
TRBV4-1	TRBJ1-6	16	NA	CASSQAEGGLNSPLHF
TRBV7-9	TRBJ2-7	13	NA	CASSPPGWQGLHF
TRBV6-1	TRBJ2-3	14	TRBD2	CASSLGTRGDTQYF
TRBV5-5	TRBJ2-7	15	TRBD1	CASSEGGQVFYEQYF
TRBV19	TRBJ2-1	14	TRBD1	CASSSGQGANEQFF
TRBV28	TRBJ2-1	16	TRBD2	CASSSPPGSGRAPQFF
TRBV6-5	TRBJ2-3	15	NA	CASSYPAVYPDTQYF
TRBV28	TRBJ1-6	16	NA	CASSLARHFYNSPLHF
TRBV27	TRBJ1-3	14	TRBD1	CASSLQGEGNTIYF
TRBV4-2	TRBJ2-1	17	NA	CASSQVFRESSYNEQFF
TRBV28	TRBJ1-6	11	NA	CATNTRGLLHF